A single sample is the source of the 29 T cell receptor beta chains below, sequenced in a study of blood T cells in healthy people across ages. The use of a sample-barcoded 5' primer and a J-beta primer mix characterized a second PCR of roughly 7 to 12 cycles. Each CDR3 protein is one row after TCRdb ran MiXCR on the 5' RACE reads. The table lists over a million distinct CDR3 sequences, around 42% of them singletons. Sequences were obtained from blood. The receptors shown here come from a woman aged 18 to 35 in good health.

This chain connects TRBV30 to TRBJ2-7, with 7 bases identical to TRBD1. The CDR3 covers 14 residues. Germline V gene data show CDR1 as GTSNPN and CDR2 as SVGIG (reference sequence). The V and J ends lost 2 bases and 2 bases, in that order; junction bases with no gene match: 6. CDR3 DNA: TGTGCCTGGAGTTCAGGCAGGGGGACCTACGAGCAGTACTTC. Its protein is CAWSSGRGTYEQYF.

J is TRBJ1-1 and V is TRBV3-1; D is uncertain. Germline loops: CDR1 LGHDT, CDR2 YNNKEL (reference sequence). The CDR3 runs 12 residues. Trimming removed 2 bases at V and 7 bases at J, with 8 bases between. CDR3 coding DNA: TGTGCCAGCAGCCAATTGGGCAGTGAAGCTTTCTTT. Translating gives CASSQLGSEAFF. The full variable domain, in which reference TRBV3-1 and TRBJ1-1 provide the parts outside the CDR3, is DTAVSQTPKYLVTQMGNDKSIKCEQNLGHDTMYWYKQDSKKFLKIMFSYNNKELIINETVPNRFSPKSPDKAHLNLHINSLELGDSAVYFCASSQLGSEAFFGQGTRLTVV.

The V call is TRBV4-1, the J call TRBJ2-3, with D possibly matching TRBD2 (7 bases). V was cut by 4 bases and J by 2 bases, with 19 bases left in between. Germline V gives CDR1 MGHRA, CDR2 YSYEKL. The CDR3 has 17 amino acids. CDR3 loop: CASSPSSWGGPTDTQYF. The CDR3 DNA reads TGCGCCAGCAGCCCCAGTAGCTGGGGGGGGCCCACAGATACGCAGTATTTT.

The count of this clonotype is one. Relative to the germline gene, one junction end is altered; a read error may explain this. The chain employs TRBV5-5 and TRBJ2-7; tentative D call: TRBD1 (7 bases). Looked up from germline, CDR1 is SGHKS and CDR2 is YYEKEE (reference sequence). The CDR3 contains 13 residues. CDR3 in DNA: TGTGCCAGCAGCTCGCAGGGGGGCTACGGGCAGTACTTC. It encodes CASSSQGGYGQYF.

This clonotype was observed a single time. This chain joins TRBV20-1 and TRBJ1-2, with D tentatively TRBD1 (5 bases). From germline, CDR1 is DFQATT and CDR2 SNEGSKA (reference sequence). This CDR3 has 15 amino acids. Trimming left V 0 bases short and J 3 bases short, with 14 bases between. Here the CDR3 reads CSARDREPFHYGYTF. Here the CDR3 DNA reads TGCAGTGCTAGAGACAGGGAACCTTTCCACTATGGCTACACCTTC.

A note on this clonotype: An end of the junction does not agree with germline; a read error may underlie this. This rearrangement joins TRBV10-3 to TRBJ2-7; 7 bases fit TRBD2. CDR3 length equals 14 residues. CDR1 and CDR2 (germline): ENHRY, SYGVKD. This CDR3 reads CAIGDPGGSDEQYF. For the CDR3, the DNA is TGTGCCATCGGTGACCCGGGAGGATCCGATGAGCAGTACTTC.

This clonotype occurred a few times. The chain couples TRBV12-3 or TRBV12-4 to TRBJ1-5; D might be TRBD1 (5 bases). V was pared by 6 bases and J by 7 bases, with 13 bases between. The length of the CDR3 is 13 residues. The CDR3 reads CASSRDPKQPQHF. The CDR3 nucleotides are TGTGCCAGCAGCCGGGACCCCAAACAGCCCCAGCATTTT.

Only a few counts were recorded for this clonotype. The rearrangement uses TRBV7-8 and TRBJ2-1; possibly TRBD1 or TRBD2 for D (5 bases each). Trimming stripped 11 bases from V and 6 bases from J, with 14 bases between. Germline V lookup: CDR1 SGHVS, CDR2 FQNEAQ. CDR3 length: 12 amino acids. As DNA, the CDR3 is TGTGCCGGGACGTATAGTACCAATGAGCAGTTCTTC. It translates to CAGTYSTNEQFF. Filled out from reference TRBV7-8 and TRBJ2-1, the complete variable domain reads GAGVSQSPRYKVAKRGQDVALRCDPISGHVSLFWYQQALGQGPEFLTYFQNEAQLDKSGLPSDRFFAERPEGSVSTLKIQRTQQEDSAVYLCAGTYSTNEQFFGPGTRLTVL.

This clonotype was observed a handful of times. This chain connects TRBV7-9 to TRBJ1-5, with 10 bases matching TRBD1. The CDR3 runs to 16 residues. V shed 1 base and J 2 bases; nucleotides not matched to a gene: 2. Germline CDR1 and CDR2: SEHNR and FQNEAQ (reference sequence). The CDR3 region has the DNA TGTGCCAGCAGCTTAGTTGGGACAGGGGGCAATCAGCCCCAGCATTTT. This encodes CASSLVGTGGNQPQHF.

This clonotype was detected many times. The chain is built from TRBV29-1 and TRBJ2-7; TRBD1 matches 11 bases. Losses at the gene ends were 3 bases for V and 1 base for J; bases not matched to a gene: 8. The CDR3 contains 16 residues. Germline V gene lookup returns CDR1 SQVTM and CDR2 ANQGSEA. CDR3 in DNA: TGCAGCGTTGATTCCCTCGGGACAGGGGGATCCTACGAGCAGTACTTC. This sequence encodes CSVDSLGTGGSYEQYF.

The chain carries TRBV18 and TRBJ1-1; 9 positions agree with TRBD1. J gave up 5 bases and V 1 base, and 5 bases lay outside the gene matches. The germline V gene has CDR1 KGHSH and CDR2 LQKENI. The CDR3 length is 15 residues. CDR3 protein: CASSPRQGVWTEAFF. CDR3 DNA: TGTGCCAGCTCACCACGACAGGGGGTATGGACTGAAGCTTTCTTT.

This clonotype was detected once. V is TRBV7-9 and J is TRBJ1-1, with unresolved D. CDR1 is SEHNR, CDR2 FQNEAQ, per germline (reference sequence). V lost 5 bases and J lost 4, with 14 bases in between. The CDR3 runs 14 residues. CDR3 nucleotides: TGTGCCAGCAGCCCCCGGTCCACGGCCACTGAAGCTTTCTTT. Its translation is CASSPRSTATEAFF.

The V call is TRBV9, the J call TRBJ2-5; D is perhaps TRBD2 (6 bases). The CDR3 length is 12 residues. The V and J ends lost 0 bases and 13 bases respectively, with 13 bases between them. The V gene's germline CDR1 is SGDLS and CDR2 YYNGEE. The CDR3 is CASSVGASARYF. Written as DNA, the CDR3 is TGTGCCAGCAGCGTAGGAGCTAGCGCTAGGTACTTC.

This sequence joins TRBV6-5 and TRBJ1-1; no clear D. The germline V gene has CDR1 MNHEY and CDR2 SVGAGI. V gave up 6 bases and J gave up 11 bases, with 16 bases separating them. CDR3 length equals 12 residues. CDR3 sequence (DNA): TGTGCCAGCAGCCCCGCGGGTCTTCGGGCTTTCTTT. Translation gives CASSPAGLRAFF.

The chain employs TRBV20-1 and TRBJ1-1; 7 bases are shared with TRBD1. The CDR3 contains 14 residues. Trimming cost V 3 bases and J 1 base; bases outside gene matches: 5. Germline CDR1 and CDR2: DFQATT and SNEGSKA (reference sequence). The CDR3 DNA reads as TGCAGTGCTAGGAACGCAGGGGGGAACACTGAAGCTTTCTTT. Translated: CSARNAGGNTEAFF.

This clonotype has only a few counts. The chain carries TRBV27 and TRBJ1-4; D is uncertain. V was trimmed by 2 bases and J by 5 bases, leaving 12 bases between them. Germline CDR1 is MNHEY and CDR2 is SMNVEV (reference sequence). The CDR3 is 15 residues long. CDR3 amino acids: CASSLIKGPNEKLFF. The CDR3 DNA reads TGTGCCAGCAGTTTAATCAAGGGCCCGAATGAAAAACTGTTTTTT.

This clonotype was counted only a few times. This chain connects TRBV20-1 to TRBJ2-1; 12 nucleotides line up with TRBD2. CDR1 is DFQATT and CDR2 is SNEGSKA in the germline V gene (reference sequence). V gave up 3 bases and J gave up 7 bases; unmatched junction bases: 4. This CDR3 has 14 amino acids. CDR3 DNA sequence: TGCAGTGCTAGCGGGCTAGCGGGAGGGAATGAGCAGTTCTTC. It specifies CSASGLAGGNEQFF.

This clonotype has ten or more counts. The J gene is TRBJ2-3, the V gene TRBV12-3 or TRBV12-4; either TRBD1 or TRBD2 may fit D (6 bases each). The CDR3 length is 15 residues. V was pared by 6 bases and J by 0 bases, with 13 bases between. The CDR3 DNA reads as TGTGCCAGCAGCTTGGGGGGCATAAGCACAGATACGCAGTATTTT. Its translation: CASSLGGISTDTQYF.

This clonotype was seen only a few times. This rearrangement joins TRBV27 to TRBJ2-7, with a possible D match to TRBD2 (5 bases). The germline V and J ends were trimmed by 6 bases and 0 bases, with 6 bases remaining between them. The CDR3 runs 12 residues. CDR1 MNHEY and CDR2 SMNVEV come from the germline V gene (reference sequence). The chain's CDR3 is CASRDFSYEQYF. For the CDR3, the DNA is TGTGCCAGCAGGGACTTCTCCTACGAGCAGTACTTC.

V and J are TRBV7-6 and TRBJ2-5, with 12 positions matching TRBD1. The end of the DNA fits TRBJ2-7 better, so the J call may be wrong. Germline-derived CDR1 and CDR2 are SGHVS and FNYEAQ. The CDR3 has 15 amino acids. CDR3 loop: CASSSGQGAVVEQYF. Here the CDR3 DNA reads TGTGCCAGCAGCTCGGGACAGGGGGCGGTGGTCGAGCAGTACTTC.

The table lists this clonotype with a few counts. The V and J genes are TRBV30 and TRBJ2-5; D unclear. Germline loops: CDR1 GTSNPN, CDR2 SVGIG (reference sequence). The CDR3 has 11 residues. V lost 5 bases to trimming and J lost 2 bases, with 6 bases between them. For the CDR3, the DNA is TGTGCCTGGGGGCCACAAGAGACCCAGTACTTC. Its translation is CAWGPQETQYF.

This clonotype was counted between two and nine times. This sequence joins TRBV11-2 and TRBJ1-4; D gene ambiguous. The CDR3 sequence is 14 residues long. V gave up 5 bases and J gave up 1 base, with 8 bases separating them. The germline V gene has CDR1 SGHAT and CDR2 FQNNGV. CDR3 bases: TGTGCCAGCAGCGTGTTGGGAACTAATGAAAAACTGTTTTTT. Protein sequence: CASSVLGTNEKLFF.

The chain is built from TRBV10-1 and TRBJ2-5; D is unresolved. Germline CDR1 WNHNN, CDR2 SYGVQD (reference sequence). The CDR3 consists of 14 residues. V lost 2 bases to trimming and J lost 7 bases, with 14 bases between them. CDR3 coding DNA: TGCGCCAGCAGTGAGGGTAGTCCGAAGGGGACCCAGTACTTC. Encoded protein: CASSEGSPKGTQYF.

The V call is TRBV6-2 or TRBV6-3, the J call TRBJ2-5; weak D call: TRBD1 (5 bases). With 1 base removed from V and 5 bases from J, the gap between germline ends came to 14 bases. The CDR3 consists of 15 residues. Germline CDR1 and CDR2: MNHEY and SVGEGT. For the CDR3, the DNA is TGTGCCAGCAGTTACTGGGGCAGTCATAGGGAGACCCAGTACTTC. This sequence encodes CASSYWGSHRETQYF.

This clonotype was counted a few times. This chain uses TRBV6-5 with TRBJ1-1; tentatively, D is TRBD1 (5 bases). Germline V gene data show CDR1 as MNHEY and CDR2 as SVGAGI. CDR3 length: 16 residues. Trimming took 10 bases from V and 0 from J, leaving 21 bases between them. CDR3 coding DNA: TGTGCCACCGTCCAAGATTGGGGGTATCTGAACACTGAAGCTTTCTTT. Its translation is CATVQDWGYLNTEAFF.

The chain recombines TRBV3-1 with TRBJ2-4; 7 nucleotides line up with TRBD1. V was pared by 2 bases and J by 6 bases, with 4 bases of the junction left unmatched. The length of the CDR3 is 14 residues. Per germline, CDR1 LGHDT and CDR2 YNNKEL (reference sequence). The CDR3 sequence: CASSQTRQGNIQYF. The CDR3 DNA sequence: TGTGCCAGCAGCCAAACAAGACAGGGAAACATTCAGTACTTC.

Remarks on this clonotype: At one end the junction does not follow the germline gene, possibly because of a read error. The chain is built from TRBV2 and TRBJ2-7, with a possible D match to TRBD2 (6 bases). CDR1 is SNHLY and CDR2 is FYNNEI in the germline V gene. CDR3 size: 12 residues. DNA of the CDR3: TGTGCCTGCAGTCACATCGGGGGCGAGCAGTACTTC. Protein sequence: CACSHIGGEQYF.

The table lists this clonotype with a few counts. The chain joins TRBV27 to TRBJ2-3; TRBD1 or TRBD2 may be the D gene (5 bases each). This CDR3 contains 15 residues. Germline-derived CDR1 and CDR2 are MNHEY and SMNVEV (reference sequence). V was shortened by 3 bases and J by 3 bases, with 13 bases between the two germline ends. CDR3 amino acids: CASSLSGDPTDTQYF. The CDR3 DNA sequence: TGTGCCAGCAGTTTGAGTGGGGACCCAACAGATACGCAGTATTTT.

The J gene is TRBJ1-2, the V gene TRBV30; 7 bases fit TRBD1. The J segment lost 3 bases and the V segment lost 2 bases, leaving 6 bases of the junction unmatched. Per germline, CDR1 GTSNPN and CDR2 SVGIG (reference sequence). This CDR3 is built from 14 residues. CDR3: CAWSSTGRDYGYTF. Here the CDR3 DNA reads TGTGCCTGGAGTTCGACAGGGCGCGACTATGGCTACACCTTC.